This T cell receptor (beta chain) is drawn from a study of regulatory T cells in long-lasting Graves disease. Study information: New Graves' disease cases had less than 3 months of antithyroid drugs.

This clonotype was counted ten times or more. The CDR3 runs to 15 residues. Germline V gene sequence: CDR1 SEHNR, CDR2 FQNEAQ (reference sequence). With 5 bases removed from V and 1 base from J, the gap between germline ends came to 13 bases. This sample's time point: newly diagnosed GD, antithyroid drugs for less than 3 months. Construction of the TCR library relied on RNA isolated from PBMCs. For TCR beta, libraries came from iRepertoire HTBI primers and Arm-PCR of CDR3 regions. MiXCR, applied by TCRdb to the multiplex PCR reads, yields one record per CDR3 protein. Of 400,000 to 450,000 distinct CDR3 sequences in the sample, around 14% were seen once. This sample also belongs to another study, concerning T cells in Graves' hyperthyroidism and ophthalmopathy.

The clonotype originates from a young woman with Graves disease. The chain joins TRBV7-9 to TRBJ2-3, with D possibly being TRBD2 (6 bases). Source: peripheral blood mononuclear cells (PBMCs), taken at new diagnosis, from a patient treated with antithyroid drugs. CDR3: CASSATGGGTDTQYF. CDR3 DNA sequence: TGTGCCAGCAGCGCAACCGGCGGGGGCACAGATACGCAGTATTTT.